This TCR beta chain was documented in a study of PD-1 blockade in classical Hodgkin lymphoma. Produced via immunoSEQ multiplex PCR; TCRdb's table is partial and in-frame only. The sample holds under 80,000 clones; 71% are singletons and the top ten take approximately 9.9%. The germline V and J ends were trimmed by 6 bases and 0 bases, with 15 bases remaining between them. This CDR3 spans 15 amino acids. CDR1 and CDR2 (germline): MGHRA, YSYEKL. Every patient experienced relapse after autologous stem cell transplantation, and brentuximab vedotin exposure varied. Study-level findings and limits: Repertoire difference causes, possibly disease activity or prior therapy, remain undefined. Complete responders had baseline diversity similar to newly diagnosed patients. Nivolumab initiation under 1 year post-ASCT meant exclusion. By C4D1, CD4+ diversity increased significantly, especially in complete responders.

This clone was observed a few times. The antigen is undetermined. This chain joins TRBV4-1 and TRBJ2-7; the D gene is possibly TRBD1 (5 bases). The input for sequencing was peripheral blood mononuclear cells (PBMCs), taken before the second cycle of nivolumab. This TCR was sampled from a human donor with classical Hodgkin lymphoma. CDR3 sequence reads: CASSQQVLSSYEQYF. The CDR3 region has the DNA TGCGCCAGCAGTCAACAGGTCCTGAGCTCCTACGAGCAGTACTTC.